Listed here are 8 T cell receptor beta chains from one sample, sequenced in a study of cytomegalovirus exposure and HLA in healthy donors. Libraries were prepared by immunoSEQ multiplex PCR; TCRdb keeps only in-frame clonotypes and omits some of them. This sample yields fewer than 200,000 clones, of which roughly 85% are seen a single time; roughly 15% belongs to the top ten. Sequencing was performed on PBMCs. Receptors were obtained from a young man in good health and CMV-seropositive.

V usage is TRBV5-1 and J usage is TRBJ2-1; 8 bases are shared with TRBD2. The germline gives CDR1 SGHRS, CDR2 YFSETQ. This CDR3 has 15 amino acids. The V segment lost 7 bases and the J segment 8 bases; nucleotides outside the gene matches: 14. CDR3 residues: CASRDTSGSGDEQFF. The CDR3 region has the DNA TGCGCCAGCCGAGATACGAGCGGGAGTGGTGATGAGCAGTTCTTC.

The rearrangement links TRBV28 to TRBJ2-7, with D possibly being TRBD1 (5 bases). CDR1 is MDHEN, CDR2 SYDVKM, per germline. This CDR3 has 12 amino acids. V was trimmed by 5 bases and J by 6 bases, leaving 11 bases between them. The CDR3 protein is CASSLRVTEQYF. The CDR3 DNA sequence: TGTGCCAGCAGTCTCAGGGTAACCGAGCAGTACTTC.

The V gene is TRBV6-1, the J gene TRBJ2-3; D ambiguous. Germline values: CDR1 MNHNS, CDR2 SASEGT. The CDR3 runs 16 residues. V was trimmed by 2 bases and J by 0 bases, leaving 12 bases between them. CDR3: CASSERRGYSTDTQYF. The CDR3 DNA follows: TGTGCCAGCAGTGAAAGAAGAGGTTATAGCACAGATACGCAGTATTTT.

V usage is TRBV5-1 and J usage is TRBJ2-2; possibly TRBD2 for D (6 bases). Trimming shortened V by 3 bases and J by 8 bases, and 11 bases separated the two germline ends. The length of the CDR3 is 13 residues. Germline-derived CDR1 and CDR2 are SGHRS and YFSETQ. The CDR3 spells CASSSAGTGELFF. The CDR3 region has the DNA TGCGCCAGCAGCTCCGCGGGAACAGGGGAGCTGTTTTTT. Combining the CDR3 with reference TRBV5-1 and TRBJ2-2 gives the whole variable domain KAGVTQTPRYLIKTRGQQVTLSCSPISGHRSVSWYQQTPGQGLQFLFEYFSETQRNKGNFPGRFSGRQFSNSRSEMNVSTLELGDSALYLCASSSAGTGELFFGEGSRLTVL.

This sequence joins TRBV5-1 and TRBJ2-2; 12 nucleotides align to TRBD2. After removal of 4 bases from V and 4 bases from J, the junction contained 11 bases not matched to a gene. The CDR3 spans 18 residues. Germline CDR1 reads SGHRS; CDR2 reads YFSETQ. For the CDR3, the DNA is TGCGCCAGCAGCGGCCTAGCGGGAGGGGGGCTTGGCACCGGGGAGCTGTTTTTT. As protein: CASSGLAGGGLGTGELFF.

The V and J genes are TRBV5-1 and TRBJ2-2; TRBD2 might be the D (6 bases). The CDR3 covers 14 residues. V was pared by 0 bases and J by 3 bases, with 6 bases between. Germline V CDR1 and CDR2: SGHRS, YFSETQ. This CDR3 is CASSLAGDTGELFF. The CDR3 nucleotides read TGCGCCAGCAGCTTGGCGGGGGACACCGGGGAGCTGTTTTTT.

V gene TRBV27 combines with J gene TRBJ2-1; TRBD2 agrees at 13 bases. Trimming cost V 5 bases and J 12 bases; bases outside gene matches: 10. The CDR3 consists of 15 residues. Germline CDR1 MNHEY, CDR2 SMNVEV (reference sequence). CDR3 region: CASSIWTSGSAGQFF. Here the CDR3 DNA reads TGTGCCAGCAGTATCTGGACTAGCGGGAGCGCGGGGCAGTTCTTC.

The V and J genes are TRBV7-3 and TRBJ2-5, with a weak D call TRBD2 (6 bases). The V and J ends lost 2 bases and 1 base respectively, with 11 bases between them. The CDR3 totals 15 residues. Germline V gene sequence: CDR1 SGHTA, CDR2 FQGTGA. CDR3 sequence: CASSLAPSAQETQYF. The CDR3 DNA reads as TGTGCCAGCAGCTTAGCACCTAGCGCCCAAGAGACCCAGTACTTC.